This T cell receptor beta chain came from a study of shared clonotypes between healthy human individuals. CDR1 SGHVS and CDR2 FNYEAQ come from the germline V gene. The CDR3 consists of 14 residues. V lost 1 base, J lost 6 bases, and 12 bases lay in between. Here immunoSEQ multiplex PCR was the method, and the copy in TCRdb shows in-frame clones only, minus some. The table has roughly 720,000 clones, roughly 88% seen once; the top ten hold 34%. Sample: memory CD8+ T cells from PBMCs. The subset is: CD45RO+ cells pooled with CCR7-negative TemRA cells. The chain combines TRBV7-6 with TRBJ1-1, with D possibly being TRBD1 (5 bases). This TCR was sampled from a man younger than 35 in good health. Some clones in this sample may be carry-over from other donors' samples. CDR3 in amino acids: CASSLGGIRAEAFF. The CDR3 coding sequence is TGTGCCAGCAGCTTAGGGGGGATCCGGGCTGAAGCTTTCTTT.